A single sample gave rise to the 20 T cell receptor beta chains below, sequenced in a study of T cell repertoires in cytomegalovirus infection. These receptors are not linked to any known antigen. TCRdb reprocessed the reads via MiXCR and lists one record per CDR3 protein. Among approximately 300,000 distinct CDR3 sequences, about 28% were seen once, and the ten largest hold 20%. This sample comprised cultured PBMCs, obtained from culture after CMV antigen stimulation. These receptor sequences come from a human donor in good health (CMV status not recorded). Some clones in this sample may be carry-over from other donors' samples.

The rearrangement links TRBV20-1 to TRBJ2-3; a possible D gene is TRBD2 (6 bases). This CDR3 has 12 amino acids. Germline assignment: CDR1 DFQATT and CDR2 SNEGSKA (reference sequence). The ends were cut back, 3 bases at V and 3 bases at J, with 7 bases in the middle. This CDR3 reads CSASGGTDTQYF. The CDR3 nucleotides read TGCAGTGCTAGCGGGGGTACAGATACGCAGTATTTT.

The sample holds a few counts of this clonotype. The chain has TRBV15 and TRBJ1-2; TRBD1 aligns across 8 bases. CDR3 length: 16 amino acids. Looked up from germline, CDR1 is LNHNV and CDR2 is YYDKDF (reference sequence). The trim removed 5 bases at V and 2 bases at J, leaving 10 bases unmatched. The CDR3, as DNA: TGTGCCACCAGCCGCCGGACAGGGACCGCCAACTATGGCTACACCTTC. Amino acid sequence: CATSRRTGTANYGYTF.

V gene TRBV5-1 combines with J gene TRBJ2-1; 13 nucleotides agree with TRBD2. The CDR3 is 16 residues long. Per germline, CDR1 SGHRS and CDR2 YFSETQ. Trimming at V came to 1 base and at J to 9 bases, leaving 7 bases not matched to a gene. The CDR3 nucleotides read TGCGCCAGCAGCTTGCCCGGACTAGCGGGAGCCATTGAGCAGTTCTTC. Translation: CASSLPGLAGAIEQFF.

This clonotype turned up a few times. The chain recombines TRBV7-9 with TRBJ1-3, with D perhaps TRBD1 (6 bases). The germline V gene has CDR1 SEHNR and CDR2 FQNEAQ (reference sequence). The CDR3 is made up of 14 amino acids. V was pared by 6 bases and J by 4 bases, with 13 bases between. This CDR3 reads CASSTQGFGNTIYF. CDR3 in DNA: TGTGCCAGCAGTACACAGGGTTTCGGAAACACCATATATTTT.

There are a few counts of this clonotype. The chain uses TRBV7-2 and TRBJ1-2, with D unresolved. CDR1 and CDR2 (germline): SGHTA, FQGNSA. The CDR3 contains 13 residues. With 2 bases removed from V and 6 bases from J, the gap between germline ends came to 10 bases. As DNA, the CDR3 is TGTGCCAGCAGCTTAAGTCTGGCGGATGGCTACACCTTC. It encodes CASSLSLADGYTF.

This clonotype was seen a handful of times. The chain joins TRBV7-2 to TRBJ2-2; 8 bases are shared with TRBD2. Looked up from germline, CDR1 is SGHTA and CDR2 is FQGNSA. There are 15 residues in the CDR3. V lost 3 bases and J lost 5; bases outside the gene matches: 5. The CDR3: CASSLRGAGTGELFF. CDR3 sequence (DNA): TGTGCCAGCAGCTTGCGGGGGGCCGGGACCGGGGAGCTGTTTTTT. Full variable domain (rest looked up from reference TRBV7-2 and TRBJ2-2): GAGVSQSPSNKVTEKGKDVELRCDPISGHTALYWYRQSLGQGLEFLIYFQGNSAPDKSGLPSDRFSAERTGGSVSTLTIQRTQQEDSAVYLCASSLRGAGTGELFFGEGSRLTVL.

This clonotype came up many times. The rearrangement joins TRBV7-2 to TRBJ2-7; TRBD1 agrees at 7 bases. Germline V gives CDR1 SGHTA, CDR2 FQGNSA. The CDR3 extends over 16 amino acids. V shed 5 bases and J 3 bases; nucleotides not matched to a gene: 13. CDR3 sequence (DNA): TGTGCCAGCAGCCCTTCCCTTCTGACAGGGAGCTACGAGCAGTACTTC. Its translation: CASSPSLLTGSYEQYF. Filled out from reference TRBV7-2 and TRBJ2-7, the complete variable domain reads GAGVSQSPSNKVTEKGKDVELRCDPISGHTALYWYRQSLGQGLEFLIYFQGNSAPDKSGLPSDRFSAERTGGSVSTLTIQRTQQEDSAVYLCASSPSLLTGSYEQYFGPGTRLTVT.

The V call is TRBV5-1, the J call TRBJ1-2; possibly TRBD1 for D (5 bases). The CDR3 spans 18 residues. Germline V CDR1 and CDR2: SGHRS, YFSETQ. Trimming shortened V by 0 bases and J by 2 bases, and 20 bases separated the two germline ends. The CDR3 loop is CASSLGQSPPRGNYGYTF. CDR3 nucleotide sequence: TGCGCCAGCAGCTTGGGACAGAGCCCTCCTCGGGGCAACTATGGCTACACCTTC.

This sequence joins TRBV20-1 and TRBJ2-7; no firm D call. CDR1 and CDR2 from the germline V gene are DFQATT and SNEGSKA (reference sequence). V lost 3 bases and J 3 bases, leaving 12 bases between the germline ends. There are 13 residues in the CDR3. Here the CDR3 DNA reads TGCAGTGCTAGTGGGCAGAATTTCTACGAGCAGTACTTC. Protein product: CSASGQNFYEQYF.

The chain carries TRBV28 and TRBJ2-5, with D possibly TRBD2 on 5 matching bases. The CDR3 runs 14 residues. Between the trimmed V and J ends, which lost 7 bases and 4 bases, there was a span of 16 bases. Germline lookup yields CDR1 MDHEN and CDR2 SYDVKM. CDR3 sequence (DNA): TGTGCCAGCACCCCGCCCGGGGAACGAGAGACCCAGTACTTC. It yields the protein CASTPPGERETQYF.

The chain has TRBV6-2 or TRBV6-3 and TRBJ1-5; perhaps TRBD1 as D (5 bases). Germline lookup yields CDR1 MNHEY and CDR2 SVGEGT. The CDR3 covers 13 residues. Trimming left V 5 bases short and J 3 bases short, with 8 bases between. The CDR3 region is CASSDSNNQPQHF. The CDR3 DNA is TGTGCCAGCAGTGACAGCAACAATCAGCCCCAGCATTTT.

This clonotype has just a few counts. This chain uses TRBV6-1 with TRBJ2-7, with 9 positions matching TRBD2. Germline trimming cut 1 base from V and 12 bases from J; bases unmatched to any gene: 13. Germline-derived CDR1 and CDR2 are MNHNS and SASEGT. There are 15 residues in the CDR3. The CDR3 region has the DNA TGTGCCAGCAGTGAAGGTAATCTAGCGGGATCTGTGTGGTACTTC. It is translated as CASSEGNLAGSVWYF.

This chain links TRBV25-1 with TRBJ1-6, with D unresolved. The germline V and J ends were trimmed by 1 base and 12 bases, with 7 bases remaining between them. Per the germline V gene, CDR1 is MGHDK and CDR2 is SYGVNS. This CDR3 has 12 residues. CDR3 sequence reads: CASSESGLPLHF. In DNA, the CDR3 is TGTGCCAGCAGTGAATCAGGATTACCCCTCCACTTT.

The V call is TRBV6-6, the J call TRBJ2-3, with 10 bases identical to TRBD2. V was clipped by 6 bases and J by 10 bases; unmatched bases: 4. The CDR3 is made up of 12 amino acids. CDR1 MNHNY and CDR2 SVGAGI come from the germline V gene (reference sequence). In nucleotides, the CDR3 is TGTGCCAGCAGACCTAGCGGGAGCCCGCAGTATTTT. Its protein product is CASRPSGSPQYF.

In this sample, this clonotype turned up many times. The J gene is TRBJ1-5, the V gene TRBV19; no definite D call. Germline CDR1 is LNHDA and CDR2 is SQIVND (reference sequence). V lost 4 bases, J lost 10 bases, and 14 bases lay in between. The CDR3 runs to 13 residues. The CDR3 coding sequence is TGTGCCAGTAGTACCATTCCGTTGCGACCCCAGCATTTT. Translated: CASSTIPLRPQHF.

The chain recombines TRBV5-1 with TRBJ2-7; TRBD2 aligns across 9 bases. The CDR3 runs 15 residues. CDR1 is SGHRS, CDR2 YFSETQ, per germline. J lost 10 bases, V lost 4 bases, and 15 bases had no gene match. CDR3 DNA sequence: TGCGCCAGCAGCGCCTCTAGCGGGGATAACCACTCTCAGTACTTC. As protein: CASSASSGDNHSQYF.

This clonotype was counted a few times. CDR3 sequence: CASTPNPGSQETQYF. CDR3 nucleotide sequence: TGTGCCAGCACCCCGAACCCAGGGTCCCAAGAGACCCAGTACTTC. The chain carries TRBV6-6 and TRBJ2-5; D perhaps matches TRBD1 (5 bases). The germline V and J ends were trimmed by 7 bases and 1 base, with 16 bases remaining between them. The CDR3 extends over 15 amino acids. Per the germline V gene, CDR1 is MNHNY and CDR2 is SVGAGI (reference sequence).

The DNA of the CDR3 is TGTGCCAGCAGTCCGTTTAAGGAGGGAATGTATTCACCCCTCCACTTT. Protein: CASSPFKEGMYSPLHF. This chain uses TRBV27 with TRBJ1-6; D gene unclear. The V end was cut by 5 bases, the J end by 8 bases, with 19 bases between. CDR1 is MNHEY, CDR2 SMNVEV, per germline (reference sequence). This CDR3 has 16 amino acids.

This clonotype has more than one count but fewer than ten. J is TRBJ2-1 and V is TRBV3-1; 7 bases fit TRBD2. Per germline, CDR1 LGHDT and CDR2 YNNKEL (reference sequence). V shed 1 base, J shed 9 bases, and the junction held 9 bases outside the gene matches. The CDR3 contains 15 residues. The CDR3 sequence is CASSQGMGEGAEQFF. CDR3 sequence (DNA): TGTGCCAGCAGCCAAGGAATGGGGGAGGGCGCTGAGCAGTTCTTC.

The CDR3 is CASTMGLAGGPRRNEQFF. In DNA, the CDR3 is TGTGCCAGTACCATGGGACTAGCGGGGGGGCCGCGCCGCAATGAGCAGTTCTTC. The rearrangement uses TRBV19 and TRBJ2-1, with 16 bases that match TRBD2. This CDR3 comprises 18 residues. V dropped 7 bases and J dropped 6; count of bases not matched to a gene: 12. CDR1 is LNHDA and CDR2 is SQIVND in the germline V gene (reference sequence).